Listed here is a single T cell receptor beta chain. The V end lost 3 bases, the J end lost 8 bases, and 8 bases lay between the germline ends. The CDR3 length is 13 residues. The germline V gene encodes CDR1 LNHDA and CDR2 SQIVND (reference sequence). This sample stems from a study of blood T cell repertoires in COVID-19. Across the study: Whether acute or convalescent, the COVID-19 samples came from the United States, Italy and Spain.

Original processing methods: Reference gene primer amplification yielded estimated nucleated cell counts. Some clones are missing from TCRdb's copy, which holds only in-frame ones; the method was immunoSEQ multiplex PCR. The V and J calls and clone size are taken from that table; D and trimming were inferred from the DNA. The sample lists about 20,000 clones, roughly 90% seen once, with around 6% in the top ten. Sequencing used peripheral blood. The sequence derives from a human donor in a cohort sampled during active COVID-19. V gene TRBV19 combines with J gene TRBJ1-6; TRBD1 might be the D (5 bases). The CDR3 protein is CASSMTVYSPLHF. CDR3 coding DNA: TGTGCCAGTAGTATGACAGTCTATTCACCCCTCCACTTT.